The source of this T cell receptor (beta chain) is a study of shared clonotypes between healthy human individuals. General study findings and limits: Sample collection involved blood only; tissue repertoires are likely different.

Division of CD4+ cells produced a CD45RA+ naive subset and a CD45RA-negative memory subset. TCRdb keeps only in-frame clones here, not all; method: immunoSEQ multiplex PCR. Of about 2,500,000 clones in the sample, approximately 90% are singletons; the top ten hold around 0.14%. Trimming shortened V by 1 base and J by 1 base, and 8 bases separated the two germline ends. Germline CDR1 reads SGHTA; CDR2 reads FQGNSA. This CDR3 contains 14 residues. For this clone: Its cognate antigen is unknown. Other DNA variants within this sample encode the same CDR3.

J is TRBJ2-7 and V is TRBV7-2; D possibly corresponds to TRBD1 (6 bases). The clonotype was recovered from a man aged 18 to 30 in good health. Sequencing was performed on naive CD4+ T cells sorted from blood. Specified subset: CD45RA+ positively selected. The CDR3 sequence: CASSLVQGSYEQYF. The CDR3 bases are TGTGCCAGCAGCTTAGTACAGGGTTCCTACGAGCAGTACTTC.